This T cell receptor beta chain was profiled in a study of cytomegalovirus exposure and HLA in healthy donors. About this clone: Antigen: not known.

General study results and limits: Immune exposure information comprised only CMV serostatus. Later analysis identified a missense DCLRE1C variant that was linked to TCR beta V- and J-gene trimming. Most TCR sequences were uncommon, yet certain public TCRs appeared in many donors.

V was pared by 4 bases and J by 4 bases, with 6 bases of the junction left unmatched. Per germline, CDR1 SGHTA and CDR2 FQGNSA. CDR3 length: 16 amino acids. 60 Vbeta and 13 Jbeta primers were used in PCR. Some clones are missing from TCRdb's copy, which holds only in-frame ones; the method was immunoSEQ multiplex PCR. The sample has some 130,000 clones, 65% to 80% seen once; the top ten hold roughly 1.2%. The clonotype was recovered from a male donor in good health and CMV-seropositive. Specimen: PBMCs. V usage is TRBV7-2 and J usage is TRBJ2-2, with TRBD2 matching over 10 bases. The CDR3 nucleotides are TGTGCCAGCAGCTATAGCGGGAGGACGGGCACCGGGGAGCTGTTTTTT. It encodes CASSYSGRTGTGELFF.